The following is a TCR beta chain sequence with its context. What it recognizes is unknown. The CDR3 is 15 amino acids. CDR1 is ENHRY, CDR2 SYGVKD, per germline. At least 6.5 million PBMCs were isolated per sample. Total RNA was extracted at no less than 6 micrograms per sample. These data come from a study of blood T cells in healthy people across ages. Study-level points and caveats: The study found TCR beta diversity correlated strongly with naive T cell percentage.

Using a J-beta primer mix together with a sample-barcoded 5' primer, a second PCR was run for roughly 7 to 11 cycles. Every sample gave at least 2.5 million paired-end reads containing CDR3. One entry per CDR3 protein results from TCRdb running MiXCR on the 5' RACE reads. The data contain about 800,000 distinct CDR3 sequences, about half of them seen just once; the ten biggest clones take up around 18%. Sequences were obtained from blood. The chain links TRBV10-3 to TRBJ2-5, with D possibly being TRBD2 (6 bases). TRBJ2-7 matches the DNA end more closely, so the J call is doubtful. The TCR originated in a man of 80 years or more in good health. The CDR3 DNA reads TGTGCCATCAGTGACCCGGGACTGAGGCCCTACGAGCAGTACTTC. Encoded protein: CAISDPGLRPYEQYF.